This T cell receptor beta chain emerged from a study of shared clonotypes between healthy human individuals. Study-wide results and caveats: It was anticipated that sequencing depth would influence how many clonotypes donors shared.

V shed 0 bases and J shed 6 bases, with 10 bases lying between them. The CDR3 length is 14 residues. Germline loops: CDR1 LGHNA, CDR2 YSLEER. This clone was detected many times. As yet, its antigen is unknown. Each of the donors was a healthy adult who was HIV-negative and had not had a recent acute infection or vaccination. As handled by the study authors: Junction-only sequences without quality scores were provided by ImmunoSEQ, so filtering was different. TCRdb's table, derived via immunoSEQ multiplex PCR, lists solely in-frame clones and lacks some. That table is the source of V, J and clone size, and D and trimming were worked out from the DNA. The sample yields over a million clones, approximately 76% seen once.

The chain links TRBV4-3 to TRBJ2-3; a possible D gene is TRBD2 (5 bases). Sequencing was carried out using memory CD4+ T cells sorted from blood. Subset: CD45RA-negative fraction. This TCR was sampled from a man aged 18 to 29 in good health. For the CDR3, the DNA is TGCGCCAGCAGCCAAGATCCGAGGAGGGATACGCAGTATTTT. The encoded protein is CASSQDPRRDTQYF.